One sample yielded the 20 T cell receptor beta chains listed below, sequenced in a study of T cells after yellow fever vaccination. TCRdb recomputed calls from the 5' RACE reads with MiXCR, one row per CDR3 protein. The table records fewer than 350,000 distinct CDR3 sequences, around 4% of them present only once. Sequencing was performed on PBMCs, taken on the day of the yellow fever booster vaccination. Receptor source: a man between 18 and 29 years old who received the YFV17D yellow fever vaccine.

The chain has TRBV18 and TRBJ2-7; D uncertain. Trimming stripped 2 bases from V and 4 bases from J, with 9 bases between. The CDR3 contains 13 residues. Germline V CDR1 and CDR2: KGHSH, LQKENI. The CDR3 reads CASSPTGFYEQYF. In nucleotides, the CDR3 is TGTGCCAGCTCACCAACCGGGTTTTACGAGCAGTACTTC.

This clonotype was found many times. The rearrangement links TRBV3-1 to TRBJ2-2, with unresolved D. Germline V gene sequence: CDR1 LGHDT, CDR2 YNNKEL (reference sequence). Trimming removed 8 bases from V and 4 bases from J, with 11 bases in between. The CDR3 runs to 13 residues. The CDR3 is CASHLKSTGELFF. The CDR3 DNA reads as TGTGCCAGCCACCTAAAGAGCACCGGGGAGCTGTTTTTT.

This clonotype was recorded many times. The chain carries TRBV4-2 and TRBJ2-1; D might be TRBD2 (6 bases). V lost 1 base, J lost 1 base, and 11 bases lay in between. The CDR3 loop spans 16 amino acids. Germline V lookup: CDR1 LGHNA, CDR2 YNFKEQ. CDR3 coding DNA: TGTGCCAGCAGCCAAGCTCTGGGGGGTTCCTACAATGAGCAGTTCTTC. Protein: CASSQALGGSYNEQFF.

The chain combines TRBV20-1 with TRBJ2-7; no clear D. Germline CDR1 is DFQATT and CDR2 is SNEGSKA (reference sequence). The CDR3 spans 14 residues. The CDR3 DNA follows: TGCAGCGTAATTGTAGCCCCCTCTGGCTACGAGCAGTACGTC. This encodes CSVIVAPSGYEQYV.

This clonotype has a handful of counts. V and J are TRBV3-1 and TRBJ1-1; D unresolved. Trimming stripped 1 base from V and 4 bases from J, with 10 bases between. The CDR3 has 14 residues. The V gene's germline CDR1 is LGHDT and CDR2 YNNKEL (reference sequence). In DNA, the CDR3 is TGTGCCAGCAGCCAAGCGGCCAAGGGCACTGAAGCTTTCTTT. This codes for CASSQAAKGTEAFF.

This clonotype was recorded at least ten times. The J gene is TRBJ1-1, the V gene TRBV7-6; the D is unclear. From germline, CDR1 is SGHVS and CDR2 FNYEAQ. Trimming stripped 1 base from V and 1 base from J, with 4 bases between. This CDR3 contains 13 residues. The CDR3 loop is CASSLDKNTEAFF. CDR3 in DNA: TGTGCCAGCAGCTTAGACAAGAACACTGAAGCTTTCTTT.

The sample holds many counts of this clonotype. The chain employs TRBV5-1 and TRBJ2-5; weak D call: TRBD1 (5 bases). The germline CDR1 and CDR2 sequences are SGHRS and YFSETQ. The V end lost 5 bases, the J end lost 4 bases, and 15 bases lay between the germline ends. The CDR3 sequence is 14 residues long. CDR3 coding DNA: TGCGCCAGCAGTCCCGGTCAGGGTGGAGAGACCCAGTACTTC. It translates to CASSPGQGGETQYF.

J is TRBJ2-5 and V is TRBV5-4; D unresolved. CDR3 length: 14 amino acids. Between the trimmed V and J ends, which lost 4 bases and 0 bases, there was a span of 10 bases. In germline, CDR1 is SGHNT, CDR2 YYREEE (reference sequence). The CDR3 bases are TGTGCCAGCAGCGACCCCAGGTACCAAGAGACCCAGTACTTC. Residues: CASSDPRYQETQYF. Complete variable domain (other parts from reference TRBV5-4 and TRBJ2-5): ETGVTQSPTHLIKTRGQQVTLRCSSQSGHNTVSWYQQALGQGPQFIFQYYREEENGRGNFPPRFSGLQFPNYSSELNVNALELDDSALYLCASSDPRYQETQYFGPGTRLLVL.

This clonotype was recorded many times. The V and J genes are TRBV20-1 and TRBJ2-1; D possibly corresponds to TRBD2 (6 bases). Trimming pared 0 bases from V and 0 bases from J, leaving 12 bases between. The CDR3 loop spans 16 amino acids. Per germline, CDR1 DFQATT and CDR2 SNEGSKA (reference sequence). CDR3 coding DNA: TGCAGTGCTAGAGATTTCATAGCGGACTCCTACAATGAGCAGTTCTTC. Protein: CSARDFIADSYNEQFF.

In this sample, this clonotype turned up many times. V and J are TRBV5-4 and TRBJ2-1; D ambiguous. Germline V CDR1 and CDR2: SGHNT, YYREEE (reference sequence). CDR3 length: 13 amino acids. Between the trimmed V and J ends, which lost 7 bases and 9 bases, there was a span of 17 bases. The chain's CDR3 is CASQPMGPGEQFF. The DNA for the CDR3 is TGTGCCAGCCAACCGATGGGCCCCGGTGAGCAGTTCTTC.

The chain combines TRBV7-8 with TRBJ1-5; 7 nucleotides line up with TRBD1. The V gene's germline CDR1 is SGHVS and CDR2 FQNEAQ. The V and J ends lost 5 bases and 3 bases, in that order; junction bases with no gene match: 7. This CDR3 is 15 amino acids long. The CDR3 nucleotides are TGTGCCAGCAGCACCGGGACAGATTTCAATCAGCCCCAGCATTTT. Translation: CASSTGTDFNQPQHF.

This clonotype was picked up a small number of times. V gene TRBV27 combines with J gene TRBJ2-3; possible D gene TRBD1, 5 bases. Germline V CDR1 and CDR2: MNHEY, SMNVEV (reference sequence). V was shortened by 3 bases and J by 0 bases, with 10 bases between the two germline ends. The CDR3 length is 15 residues. CDR3 nucleotides: TGTGCCAGCAGTTTGATCCAGGGTAGCACAGATACGCAGTATTTT. Translated, it gives CASSLIQGSTDTQYF.

In its sample, this clonotype was seen a few times. A clone one base away is much larger, so this may be a read error. CDR3 region: CSARWNTEAFF. CDR3 DNA: TGCAGTGCTAGGTGGAACACTGAAGCTTTCTTT. The chain couples TRBV20-1 to TRBJ1-1; unclear D gene. The CDR3 totals 11 residues. Trimming shortened V by 3 bases and J by 1 base, and 3 bases separated the two germline ends. Germline V gives CDR1 DFQATT, CDR2 SNEGSKA (reference sequence).

Only a few counts were recorded for this clonotype. V and J are TRBV27 and TRBJ2-1, with a tentative D call TRBD1 (6 bases). There are 16 residues in the CDR3. Germline CDR1 MNHEY, CDR2 SMNVEV (reference sequence). V dropped 6 bases and J dropped 3 bases, with 18 bases sitting between them. The CDR3 nucleotides are TGTGCCAGCAGAAAGTCCGGGACACCACTCTACAATGAGCAGTTCTTC. Translation: CASRKSGTPLYNEQFF.

This clonotype was observed a few times. The gene calls are TRBV5-1 and TRBJ1-2; a weak D match, TRBD1 (6 bases). The CDR3 spans 15 residues. The germline gives CDR1 SGHRS, CDR2 YFSETQ. The V end was cut by 4 bases, the J end by 3 bases, with 16 bases between. CDR3 sequence: CASSRGQPIHYGYTF. The CDR3 nucleotides read TGCGCCAGCAGCCGTGGACAGCCGATACACTATGGCTACACCTTC.

This clonotype was detected many times. V and J are TRBV11-2 and TRBJ2-7; maybe TRBD1 (6 bases). Germline V lookup: CDR1 SGHAT, CDR2 FQNNGV. V was cut by 2 bases and J by 4 bases, with 9 bases left in between. The CDR3 has 13 residues. DNA for the CDR3: TGTGCCAGCAGCTTACTTCAGGGGTACGAGCAGTACGTC. This translates into CASSLLQGYEQYV.

At least ten counts were recorded for this clonotype. The V gene is TRBV4-1, the J gene TRBJ2-3; D tentatively fits TRBD1 or TRBD2 (6 bases each). This CDR3 spans 18 amino acids. Trimming pared 1 base from V and 4 bases from J, leaving 21 bases between. Per the germline V gene, CDR1 is MGHRA and CDR2 is YSYEKL. The chain's CDR3 is CASSQGGAGTSPPDTQYF. CDR3 bases: TGCGCCAGCAGCCAAGGGGGGGCCGGGACTTCCCCCCCAGATACGCAGTATTTT.

V and J are TRBV5-1 and TRBJ2-3; 7 bases agree with TRBD1. Trimming cost V 6 bases and J 2 bases; bases outside gene matches: 12. The CDR3 is made up of 16 amino acids. Germline V gives CDR1 SGHRS, CDR2 YFSETQ. The CDR3 spells CASICNRGTFTDTQYF. The CDR3 DNA reads as TGCGCCAGCATCTGTAACAGGGGTACCTTCACAGATACGCAGTATTTT. The whole variable domain, remainder taken from reference TRBV5-1 and TRBJ2-3, is KAGVTQTPRYLIKTRGQQVTLSCSPISGHRSVSWYQQTPGQGLQFLFEYFSETQRNKGNFPGRFSGRQFSNSRSEMNVSTLELGDSALYLCASICNRGTFTDTQYFGPGTRLTVL.

This clonotype was recorded at least ten times. The rearrangement links TRBV7-9 to TRBJ1-1; no definite D call. The CDR3 runs 14 residues. V was clipped by 1 base and J by 4 bases, with 10 bases between them. Germline-derived CDR1 and CDR2 are SEHNR and FQNEAQ (reference sequence). Here the CDR3 reads CASSLDPGSTEAFF. The CDR3, as DNA: TGTGCCAGCAGCTTAGATCCGGGCTCCACTGAAGCTTTCTTT.

The chain uses TRBV6-5 and TRBJ1-2, with 9 bases identical to TRBD1. The germline V gene encodes CDR1 MNHEY and CDR2 SVGAGI. V shed 6 bases and J 4 bases; nucleotides not matched to a gene: 12. The CDR3 covers 16 residues. The CDR3 DNA reads as TGTGCCAGCAGCCGCCCTCCGGGACAGGGACTCTATGGCTACACCTTC. The encoded protein is CASSRPPGQGLYGYTF.